Here is one TCR beta chain with its context. Antigen unknown. This sample was taken from a study of blood T cells in healthy people across ages. Points from the study as a whole: The study found more naive CD4+ cells and higher diversity in long-lived than aged donors.

Each donor supplied around 10 milliliters of peripheral blood. PBMCs were isolated at a quantity of at least 6.5 million per sample. Through a sample-barcoded 5' primer and a J-beta primer mix, a second PCR was run for 7 to 11 cycles. TCRdb redid the calling of the 5' RACE reads with MiXCR, one entry per CDR3 protein. This table holds just under 750,000 distinct CDR3 sequences, approximately 22% found once. Sequencing input: blood. This TCR derives from a man in his 70s in good health.

CDR3 region: CASSELTGPGANVLTF. The CDR3 coding sequence is TGTGCCAGCAGTGAACTAACAGGGCCCGGGGCCAACGTCCTGACTTTC. The gene calls are TRBV6-1 and TRBJ2-6; possible D gene TRBD1, 6 bases. CDR3 length equals 16 residues. Germline V CDR1 and CDR2: MNHNS, SASEGT. V was trimmed by 2 bases and J by 4 bases, leaving 12 bases between them.